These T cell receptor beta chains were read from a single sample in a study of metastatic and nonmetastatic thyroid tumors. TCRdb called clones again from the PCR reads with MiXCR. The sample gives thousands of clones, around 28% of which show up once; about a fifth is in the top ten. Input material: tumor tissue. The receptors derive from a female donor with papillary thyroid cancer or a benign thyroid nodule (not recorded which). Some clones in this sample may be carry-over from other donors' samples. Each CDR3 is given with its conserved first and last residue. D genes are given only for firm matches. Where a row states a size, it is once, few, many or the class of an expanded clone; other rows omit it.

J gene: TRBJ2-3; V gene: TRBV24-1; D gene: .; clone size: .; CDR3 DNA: TGTGCCACCAGTGATTCCCCACCTACGAGCACAGATACGCAGTATTTT; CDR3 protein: CATSDSPPTSTDTQYF
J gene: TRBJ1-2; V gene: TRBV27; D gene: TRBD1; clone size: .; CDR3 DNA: TGTGCCAGCAGTCGAACAGGGGGTCCCACCTATGTCTACACCTTC; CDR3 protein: CASSRTGGPTYVYTF
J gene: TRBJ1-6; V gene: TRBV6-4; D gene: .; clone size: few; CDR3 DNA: TGTGCCAGCAGTGATGGGGGGCACAATTCACCCCTCCACTTT; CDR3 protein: CASSDGGHNSPLHF
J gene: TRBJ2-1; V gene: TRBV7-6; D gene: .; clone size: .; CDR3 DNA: TGTGCCAGCAGCTTTTCTGGCAATGAGCAGTTCTTC; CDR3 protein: CASSFSGNEQFF
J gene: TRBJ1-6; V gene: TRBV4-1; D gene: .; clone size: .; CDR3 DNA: TGCGCCAGCAGCCAAGTCCTTCTCGCCAATTCACCCCTCCACTTT; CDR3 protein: CASSQVLLANSPLHF
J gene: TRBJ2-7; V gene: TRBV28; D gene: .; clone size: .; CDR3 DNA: TGTGCCAGCAGTTTCCTAGTCTACGAGCAGTACTTC; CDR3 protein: CASSFLVYEQYF
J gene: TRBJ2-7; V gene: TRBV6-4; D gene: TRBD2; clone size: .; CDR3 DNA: TGTGCCAGCAGTTTACTAGCGGACTCCTACGAGCAGTACTTC; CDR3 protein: CASSLLADSYEQYF
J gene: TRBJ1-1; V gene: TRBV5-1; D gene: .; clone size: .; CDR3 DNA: TGCGCCAGCAGCTTGGAGGGCACTGAAGCTTTCTTT; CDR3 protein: CASSLEGTEAFF
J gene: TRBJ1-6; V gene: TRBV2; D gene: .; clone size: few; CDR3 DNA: TGTGCCAGCAGTACAGGGATGGGATCACCCCTCCACTTT; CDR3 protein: CASSTGMGSPLHF
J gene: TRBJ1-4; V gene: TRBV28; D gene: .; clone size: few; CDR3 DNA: TGTGCCAGCCTCCCAGGCAGTTCTAATGAAAAACTGTTTTTT; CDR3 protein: CASLPGSSNEKLFF
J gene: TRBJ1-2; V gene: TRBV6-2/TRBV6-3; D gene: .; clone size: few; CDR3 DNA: TGTGCCAGCAGGCTACTAACGACCGGCTACACCTTC; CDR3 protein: CASRLLTTGYTF
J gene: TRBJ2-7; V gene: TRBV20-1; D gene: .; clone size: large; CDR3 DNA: TGCAGTGCTAGAGATCTTAGTCCTGGGGAACGAGGGGGGGAGCAGTACTTC; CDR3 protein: CSARDLSPGERGGEQYF
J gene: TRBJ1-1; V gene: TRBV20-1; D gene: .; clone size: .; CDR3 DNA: TGCAGTGCTAGACAGGGGAACACTGAAGCTTTCTTT; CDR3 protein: CSARQGNTEAFF
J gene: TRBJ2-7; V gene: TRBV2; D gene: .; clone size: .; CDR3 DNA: TGTGCCAGCAGAGAAGGCTCTACGGAGCAGTACTTC; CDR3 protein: CASREGSTEQYF
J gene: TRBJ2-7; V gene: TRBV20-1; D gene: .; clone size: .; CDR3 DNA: TGCAGTGCTGCTCCTGCAGCAGGGATGGCCTACGAGCAGTACTTC; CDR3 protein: CSAAPAAGMAYEQYF
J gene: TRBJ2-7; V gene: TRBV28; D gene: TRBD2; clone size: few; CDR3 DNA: TGTGCCAGCAGGGGGACTAGCGGGAGTGTATCATCCTACGAGCAGTACTTC; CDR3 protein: CASRGTSGSVSSYEQYF
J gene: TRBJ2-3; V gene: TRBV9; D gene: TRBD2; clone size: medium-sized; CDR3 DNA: TGTGCCAGCAGCGTAGAGGGCGGGAGATCAGGTACGCAGTATTTT; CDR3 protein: CASSVEGGRSGTQYF
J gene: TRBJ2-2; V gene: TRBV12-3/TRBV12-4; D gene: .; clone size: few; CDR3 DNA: TGTGCCAGCAGATCAGGCCCCGGGGAGCTGTTTTTT; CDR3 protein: CASRSGPGELFF
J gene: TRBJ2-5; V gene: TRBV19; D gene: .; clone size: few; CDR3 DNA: TGTGCCAGTAGTGCTGGGGTGGGACCTGAAGAGACCCAGTACTTC; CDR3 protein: CASSAGVGPEETQYF
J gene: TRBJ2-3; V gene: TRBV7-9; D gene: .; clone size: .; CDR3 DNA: TGTGCCAGCTTGGGACTCCCAGATACGCAGTATTTT; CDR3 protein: CASLGLPDTQYF
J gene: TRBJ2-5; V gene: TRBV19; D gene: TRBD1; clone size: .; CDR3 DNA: TGTGCCAGTCGACAGGGGGCCTGGGAGACCCAGTACTTC; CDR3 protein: CASRQGAWETQYF
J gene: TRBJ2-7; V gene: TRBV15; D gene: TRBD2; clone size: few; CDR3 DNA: TGTGCCACCAGCAGGGAAGCCGGGACTAGCGGGTCCTACGAGCAGTACTTC; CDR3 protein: CATSREAGTSGSYEQYF
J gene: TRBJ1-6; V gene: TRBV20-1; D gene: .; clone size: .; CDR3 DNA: TGCAGTGCTTTGGGGGGGGGCGTTTTTTCACCCCTCCACTTT; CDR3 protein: CSALGGGVFSPLHF
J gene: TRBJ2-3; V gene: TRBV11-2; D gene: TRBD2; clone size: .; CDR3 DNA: TGTGCCAGCAGCTTCCTAGCGGGAGGGCCGCATACGCAGTATTTT; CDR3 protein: CASSFLAGGPHTQYF
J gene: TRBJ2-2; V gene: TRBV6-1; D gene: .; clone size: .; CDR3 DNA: TGTGCCAGCAGGAGGGCCGGGTGGGGCGGGGAGCTGTTTTTT; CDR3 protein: CASRRAGWGGELFF
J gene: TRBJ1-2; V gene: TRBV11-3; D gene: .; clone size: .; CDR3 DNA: TGTGCCAGCAGCTTAGAGGGTAGCTATGGCTACACCTTC; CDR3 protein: CASSLEGSYGYTF